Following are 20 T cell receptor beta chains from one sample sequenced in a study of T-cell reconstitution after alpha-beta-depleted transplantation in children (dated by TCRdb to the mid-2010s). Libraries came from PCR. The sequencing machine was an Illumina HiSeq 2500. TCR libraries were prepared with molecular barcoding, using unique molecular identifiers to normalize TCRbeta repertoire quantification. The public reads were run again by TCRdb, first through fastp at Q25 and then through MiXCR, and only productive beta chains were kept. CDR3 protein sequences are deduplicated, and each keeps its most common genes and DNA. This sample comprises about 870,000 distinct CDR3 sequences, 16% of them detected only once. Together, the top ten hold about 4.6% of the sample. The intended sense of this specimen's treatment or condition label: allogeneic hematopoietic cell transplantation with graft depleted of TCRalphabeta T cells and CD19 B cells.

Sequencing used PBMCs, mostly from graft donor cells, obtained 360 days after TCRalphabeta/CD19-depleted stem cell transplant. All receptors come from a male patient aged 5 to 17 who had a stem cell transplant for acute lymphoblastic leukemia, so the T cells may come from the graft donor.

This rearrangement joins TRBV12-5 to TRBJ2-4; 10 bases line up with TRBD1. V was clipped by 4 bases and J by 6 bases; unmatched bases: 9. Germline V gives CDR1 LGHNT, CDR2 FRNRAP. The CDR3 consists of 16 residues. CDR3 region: CASGSGGTGDGNIQYF. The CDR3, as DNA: TGTGCTAGTGGTTCCGGGGGGACAGGGGACGGAAACATTCAGTACTTC.

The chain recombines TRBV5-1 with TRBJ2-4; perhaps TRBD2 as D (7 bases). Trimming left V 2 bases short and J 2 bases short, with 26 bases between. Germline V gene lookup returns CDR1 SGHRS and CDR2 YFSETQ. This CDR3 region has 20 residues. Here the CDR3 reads CASSFIRHRAAGRTKNIQYF. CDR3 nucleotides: TGCGCCAGCAGCTTCATCCGGCACAGGGCAGCGGGGAGGACCAAAAACATTCAGTACTTC.

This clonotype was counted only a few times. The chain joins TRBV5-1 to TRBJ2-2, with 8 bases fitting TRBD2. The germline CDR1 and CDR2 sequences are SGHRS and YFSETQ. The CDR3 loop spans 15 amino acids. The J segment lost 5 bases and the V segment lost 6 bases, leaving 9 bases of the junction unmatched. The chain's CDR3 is CASTLSGSGTGELFF. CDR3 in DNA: TGCGCCAGCACGTTGAGCGGGAGCGGTACCGGGGAGCTGTTTTTT.

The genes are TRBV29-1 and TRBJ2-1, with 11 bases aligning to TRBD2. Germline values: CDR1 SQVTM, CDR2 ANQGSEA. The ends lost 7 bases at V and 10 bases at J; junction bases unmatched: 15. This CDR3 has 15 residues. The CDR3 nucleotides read TGCAGCGGAATTACTAGCGGGAGCCGGGGAGGCGAGCAGTTCTTC. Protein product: CSGITSGSRGGEQFF.

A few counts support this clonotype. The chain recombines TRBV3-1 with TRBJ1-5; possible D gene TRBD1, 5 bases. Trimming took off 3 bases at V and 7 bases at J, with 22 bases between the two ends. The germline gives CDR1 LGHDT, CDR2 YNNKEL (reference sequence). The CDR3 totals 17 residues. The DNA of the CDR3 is TGTGCCAGCAGCCATTATCCCTTGGGGCGAGGCGGGCAGCCCCAGCATTTT. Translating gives CASSHYPLGRGGQPQHF.

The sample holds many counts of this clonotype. The CDR3 loop reads CASSHPKRLAGTDTQYF. Here the CDR3 DNA reads TGTGCCAGCAGCCATCCTAAAAGACTAGCTGGTACAGATACGCAGTATTTT. J is TRBJ2-3 and V is TRBV4-2; 7 nucleotides align to TRBD2. Trimming at V came to 3 bases and at J to 3 bases, leaving 12 bases not matched to a gene. Germline lookup yields CDR1 LGHNA and CDR2 YNFKEQ. This CDR3 has 17 amino acids.

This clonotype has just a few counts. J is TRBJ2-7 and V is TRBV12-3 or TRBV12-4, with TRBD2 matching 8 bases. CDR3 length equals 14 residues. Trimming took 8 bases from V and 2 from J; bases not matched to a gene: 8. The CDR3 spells CASCTRAGAYEQYF. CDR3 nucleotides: TGTGCCAGCTGTACCCGAGCGGGGGCCTACGAGCAGTACTTC.

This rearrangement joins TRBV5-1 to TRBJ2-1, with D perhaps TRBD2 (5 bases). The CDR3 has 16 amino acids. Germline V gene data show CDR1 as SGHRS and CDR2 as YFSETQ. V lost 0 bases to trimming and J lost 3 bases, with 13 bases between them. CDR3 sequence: CASSLGGGSGYNEQFF. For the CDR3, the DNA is TGCGCCAGCAGCTTGGGGGGTGGGAGTGGCTACAATGAGCAGTTCTTC.

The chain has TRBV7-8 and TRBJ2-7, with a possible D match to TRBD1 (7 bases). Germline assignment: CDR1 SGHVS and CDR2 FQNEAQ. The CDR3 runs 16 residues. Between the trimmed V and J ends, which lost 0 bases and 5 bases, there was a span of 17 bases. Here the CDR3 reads CASSLALGGRGDEQYF. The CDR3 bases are TGTGCCAGCAGCTTAGCGCTGGGTGGCAGGGGGGACGAGCAGTACTTC.

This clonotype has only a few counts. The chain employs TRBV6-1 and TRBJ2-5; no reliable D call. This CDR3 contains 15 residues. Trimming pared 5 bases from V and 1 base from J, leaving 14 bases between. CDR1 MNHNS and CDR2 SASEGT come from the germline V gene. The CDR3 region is CASSILLAAQETQYF. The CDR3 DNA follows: TGTGCCAGCAGTATTCTGCTGGCAGCCCAAGAGACCCAGTACTTC.

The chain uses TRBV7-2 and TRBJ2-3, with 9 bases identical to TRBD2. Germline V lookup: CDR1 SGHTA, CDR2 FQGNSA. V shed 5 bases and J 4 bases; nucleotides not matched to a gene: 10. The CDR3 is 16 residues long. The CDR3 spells CASSLRQGGRADTQYF. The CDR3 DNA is TGTGCCAGCAGCCTAAGACAGGGCGGGAGGGCAGATACGCAGTATTTT.

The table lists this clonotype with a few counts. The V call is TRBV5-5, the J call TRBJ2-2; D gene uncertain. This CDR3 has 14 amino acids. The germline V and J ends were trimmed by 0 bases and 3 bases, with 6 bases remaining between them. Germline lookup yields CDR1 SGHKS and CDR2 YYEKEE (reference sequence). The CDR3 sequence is CASSLAPYTGELFF. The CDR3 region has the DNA TGTGCCAGCAGCTTGGCCCCCTACACCGGGGAGCTGTTTTTT.

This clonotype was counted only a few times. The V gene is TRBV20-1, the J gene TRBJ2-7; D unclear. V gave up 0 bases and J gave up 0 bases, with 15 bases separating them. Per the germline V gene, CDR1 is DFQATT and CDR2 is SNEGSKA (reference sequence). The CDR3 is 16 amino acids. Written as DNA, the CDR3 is TGCAGTGCTAGAGATCCAGGAGCCGTGCTCTCCTACGAGCAGTACTTC. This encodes CSARDPGAVLSYEQYF.

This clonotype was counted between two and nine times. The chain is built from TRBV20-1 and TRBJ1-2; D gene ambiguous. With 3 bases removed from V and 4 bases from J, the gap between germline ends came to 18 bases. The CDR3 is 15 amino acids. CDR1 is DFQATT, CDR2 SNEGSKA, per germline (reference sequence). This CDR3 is CSARRRSGISYGYTF. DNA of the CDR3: TGCAGTGCTAGGCGCCGCTCGGGAATTTCCTATGGCTACACCTTC.

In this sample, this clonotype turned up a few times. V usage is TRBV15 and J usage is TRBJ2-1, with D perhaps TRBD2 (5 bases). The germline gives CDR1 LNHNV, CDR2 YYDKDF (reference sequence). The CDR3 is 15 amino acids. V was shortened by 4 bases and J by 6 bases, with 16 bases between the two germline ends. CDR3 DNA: TGTGCCACCAGCACCAGCGGTAGGAACGGCAATGAGCAGTTCTTC. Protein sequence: CATSTSGRNGNEQFF.

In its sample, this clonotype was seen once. CDR3 nucleotide sequence: TGTGCCACCAGTGATCGCGGACTAGCGGGACACGGGGATACGCAGTATTTT. As protein: CATSDRGLAGHGDTQYF. The V call is TRBV24-1, the J call TRBJ2-3; 12 positions agree with TRBD2. The CDR3 length is 17 residues. In germline, CDR1 is KGHDR, CDR2 SFDVKD. Trimming at V came to 3 bases and at J to 6 bases, leaving 9 bases not matched to a gene.

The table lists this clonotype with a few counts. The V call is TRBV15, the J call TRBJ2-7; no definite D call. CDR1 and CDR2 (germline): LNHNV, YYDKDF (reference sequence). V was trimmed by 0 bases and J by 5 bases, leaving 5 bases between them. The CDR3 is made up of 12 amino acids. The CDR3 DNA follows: TGTGCCACCAGCAGAGATCAGGACGAGCAGTACTTC. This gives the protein CATSRDQDEQYF.

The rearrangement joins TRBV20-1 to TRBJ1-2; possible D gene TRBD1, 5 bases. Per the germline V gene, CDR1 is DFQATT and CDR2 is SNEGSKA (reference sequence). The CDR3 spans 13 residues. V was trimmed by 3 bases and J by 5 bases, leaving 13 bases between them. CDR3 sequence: CSARVQEGYGYTF. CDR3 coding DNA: TGCAGTGCTAGGGTACAGGAGGGGTATGGCTACACCTTC.

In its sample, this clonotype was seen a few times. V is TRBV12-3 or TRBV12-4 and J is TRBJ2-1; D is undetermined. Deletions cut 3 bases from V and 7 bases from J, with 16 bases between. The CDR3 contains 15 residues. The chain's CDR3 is CASSFPALLSNEQFF. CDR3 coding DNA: TGTGCCAGCAGTTTCCCCGCATTACTATCAAATGAGCAGTTCTTC.

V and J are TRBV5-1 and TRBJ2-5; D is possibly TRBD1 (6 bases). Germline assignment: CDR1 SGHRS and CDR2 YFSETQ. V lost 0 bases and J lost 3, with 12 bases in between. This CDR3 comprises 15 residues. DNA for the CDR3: TGCGCCAGCAGCTTGGAAGTCAGGGGAAAAGAGACCCAGTACTTC. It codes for CASSLEVRGKETQYF.